This T cell receptor (beta chain) appears in the sequencing data of a study of T cell repertoires in cytomegalovirus infection. In the study overall: Indications came from public TCR beta signatures; they pointed to CMV infection and to a matching HLA type. Regarding the study as a whole: Cumulative public TCR beta family frequency identified CMV carriers with the relevant HLA. HLA-C-restricted CMV-specific TCR beta clonotypes were dominant in the ex vivo response.

This clonotype turned up a few times. Antigen: not known. TCRdb re-called the reads through MiXCR, storing one row per CDR3 protein. This table has fewer than 550,000 distinct CDR3 sequences, approximately 25% appearing once. This CDR3 contains 12 residues. The ends were cut back, 7 bases at V and 8 bases at J, with 14 bases in the middle. The germline V gene has CDR1 SGHAT and CDR2 FQNNGV. The TCR was taken from a human donor in good health (CMV status not recorded). Some clones in this sample may be carry-over from other donors' samples. The rearrangement uses TRBV11-2 and TRBJ1-1; D is undetermined. What was sequenced was PBMCs. CDR3 in amino acids: CASTYGRPEAFF. CDR3 sequence (DNA): TGTGCCAGCACATATGGCAGGCCGGAAGCTTTCTTT.